A single sample is the source of the 25 T cell receptor beta chains below, sequenced in a study of tumor-infiltrating lymphocytes in localized non-small cell lung cancer. Measured with immunoSEQ multiplex PCR; TCRdb has only the in-frame clones, and not every one. This table holds over 10,000 clones, about 66% found once. Material: uninvolved lung tissue not adjacent to the tumor. The receptors come from a human donor with non-small cell lung cancer.

The rearrangement joins TRBV27 to TRBJ2-3; 7 nucleotides align to TRBD1. The CDR3 consists of 15 residues. Germline CDR1 and CDR2: MNHEY and SMNVEV (reference sequence). With V trimmed by 6 bases and J by 2 bases, 8 bases remained unmatched. The chain's CDR3 is CASSSPGTATDTQYF. The DNA of the CDR3 is TGTGCCAGCAGCAGTCCCGGGACAGCCACAGATACGCAGTATTTT.

The V call is TRBV19, the J call TRBJ1-2, with D possibly TRBD1 on 6 matching bases. The V gene's germline CDR1 is LNHDA and CDR2 SQIVND (reference sequence). The CDR3 contains 17 residues. V dropped 5 bases and J dropped 4 bases, with 23 bases sitting between them. This CDR3 is CASSGGGRRKSSYGYTF. The CDR3, as DNA: TGTGCCAGTAGTGGGGGCGGGAGAAGGAAGAGTTCCTATGGCTACACCTTC.

The genes are TRBV6-6 and TRBJ1-1; no definite D call. V lost 7 bases to trimming and J lost 4 bases, with 13 bases between them. From germline, CDR1 is MNHNY and CDR2 SVGAGI (reference sequence). This CDR3 is built from 13 residues. The CDR3: CASKAELLTEAFF. CDR3 nucleotide sequence: TGTGCCAGCAAGGCAGAATTGCTCACTGAAGCTTTCTTT.

V usage is TRBV30 and J usage is TRBJ1-2; 9 positions match TRBD1. The ends lost 4 bases at V and 5 bases at J; junction bases unmatched: 8. The CDR3 totals 14 residues. The germline gives CDR1 GTSNPN, CDR2 SVGIG (reference sequence). DNA of the CDR3: TGTGCCTGGACCTTGACAGGGGGTATTTATGGCTACACCTTC. Its protein product is CAWTLTGGIYGYTF.

This clone was found a few times. The V call is TRBV7-2, the J call TRBJ1-2, with D maybe TRBD1 (6 bases). Germline values: CDR1 SGHTA, CDR2 FQGNSA. This CDR3 is 16 amino acids long. V gave up 2 bases and J gave up 4 bases, with 17 bases separating them. The CDR3 DNA reads as TGTGCCAGCAGCTTACCGGGCAGGGGCAGAATCTATGGCTACACCTTC. This sequence encodes CASSLPGRGRIYGYTF.

The rearrangement links TRBV11-2 to TRBJ1-5; tentatively, D is TRBD1 (5 bases). The CDR3 totals 14 residues. Germline assignment: CDR1 SGHAT and CDR2 FQNNGV. V lost 0 bases, J lost 5 bases, and 8 bases lay in between. The CDR3 DNA reads TGTGCCAGCAGCTTAGATGGGGGGGATCAGCCCCAGCATTTT. Translating gives CASSLDGGDQPQHF.

The chain is built from TRBV5-1 and TRBJ2-5; the D is unclear. Trimming stripped 6 bases from V and 5 bases from J, with 17 bases between. Germline assignment: CDR1 SGHRS and CDR2 YFSETQ. There are 14 residues in the CDR3. Here the CDR3 reads CASNLGPEEETQYF. The CDR3 DNA reads as TGCGCCAGCAACCTTGGACCGGAAGAGGAGACCCAGTACTTC.

This clone was seen a few times. The chain couples TRBV6-6 to TRBJ1-5; D ambiguous. V gave up 6 bases and J gave up 7 bases, with 10 bases separating them. Germline V lookup: CDR1 MNHNY, CDR2 SVGAGI (reference sequence). The CDR3 totals 12 residues. CDR3 nucleotides: TGTGCCAGCAGGGAGGGAGAGCAGCCCCAGCATTTT. The encoded protein is CASREGEQPQHF.

By share of the sample, this clone is medium-sized. The chain combines TRBV7-8 with TRBJ2-7; TRBD2 might be the D (6 bases). The germline V and J ends were trimmed by 5 bases and 3 bases, with 11 bases remaining between them. Germline V gene lookup returns CDR1 SGHVS and CDR2 FQNEAQ. The length of the CDR3 is 13 residues. CDR3 loop: CASSPGTFYEQYF. In DNA form, the CDR3 reads TGTGCCAGCAGCCCCGGGACTTTCTACGAGCAGTACTTC.

The chain employs TRBV7-2 and TRBJ2-6; 11 bases are a match to TRBD2. Germline V gene lookup returns CDR1 SGHTA and CDR2 FQGNSA. The CDR3 consists of 18 residues. V lost 7 bases to trimming and J lost 0 bases; unmatched junction nucleotides: 8. CDR3 in amino acids: CASTPLAGGLSGANVLTF. The DNA for the CDR3 is TGTGCCAGCACGCCCCTAGCGGGGGGCCTCTCTGGGGCCAACGTCCTGACTTTC.

On this clone: A read error may produce the germline difference seen at one junction end. CDR3 sequence: CASSLEPGLAYEQYF. The CDR3 bases are TGCGCCAGCAGTTTGGAACCGGGACTAGCGTACGAGCAGTACTTC. The chain employs TRBV5-1 and TRBJ2-5; 10 bases match TRBD2. The DNA end is more similar to TRBJ2-7, so the J call may be wrong. Germline V gene sequence: CDR1 SGHRS, CDR2 YFSETQ. CDR3 length: 15 residues.

The chain couples TRBV4-3 to TRBJ2-5, with TRBD2 as a possible D gene (6 bases). Germline CDR1 and CDR2: LGHNA and YSLEER. The V end lost 4 bases, the J end lost 4 bases, and 16 bases lay between the germline ends. CDR3 size: 15 residues. The CDR3 region is CASSPSPEGRETQYF. CDR3 bases: TGCGCCAGCAGCCCAAGCCCGGAGGGGCGAGAGACCCAGTACTTC.

This chain uses TRBV28 with TRBJ1-1; D not certain. The CDR3 totals 11 residues. V was clipped by 6 bases and J by 12 bases, with 14 bases between them. CDR1 and CDR2 from the germline V gene are MDHEN and SYDVKM. The CDR3 sequence is CASSHRRETFF. Here the CDR3 DNA reads TGTGCCAGCAGCCACCGACGGGAAACTTTCTTT.

This clone ranks as medium-sized (0.01 to 0.1%). The chain carries TRBV5-1 and TRBJ1-2, with 9 bases lining up with TRBD1. CDR1 and CDR2 from the germline V gene are SGHRS and YFSETQ. The V gene end was trimmed by 0 bases and the J gene end by 5 bases; junction bases not matched to a gene: 5. The CDR3 covers 15 residues. The CDR3 nucleotides are TGCGCCAGCAGCTTGGAGCCCGGACAGGGGTATGGCTACACCTTC. Amino acid sequence: CASSLEPGQGYGYTF.

This clone was detected only a few times. This chain uses TRBV6-5 with TRBJ2-7; 12 bases line up with TRBD1. CDR3 length: 15 amino acids. Germline V lookup: CDR1 MNHEY, CDR2 SVGAGI. Losses at the gene ends were 5 bases for V and 4 bases for J; bases not matched to a gene: 6. The CDR3 protein is CASSPGQGAKYEQYF. In nucleotides, the CDR3 is TGTGCCAGCAGTCCGGGACAGGGGGCCAAGTACGAGCAGTACTTC.

This clone was detected only a few times. The chain has TRBV19 and TRBJ1-5; the D gene is possibly TRBD1 (6 bases). V was clipped by 7 bases and J by 7 bases, with 17 bases between them. In germline, CDR1 is LNHDA, CDR2 SQIVND (reference sequence). The length of the CDR3 is 14 residues. The CDR3 is CASKGDLWRQPQHF. The DNA of the CDR3 is TGTGCCAGTAAGGGGGACCTGTGGAGACAGCCCCAGCATTTT. Using reference TRBV19 and TRBJ1-5 for the parts outside the CDR3, the full variable domain is DGGITQSPKYLFRKEGQNVTLSCEQNLNHDAMYWYRQDPGQGLRLIYYSQIVNDFQKGDIAEGYSVSREKKESFPLTVTSAQKNPTAFYLCASKGDLWRQPQHFGDGTRLSIL.

The chain has TRBV28 and TRBJ1-4; no definite D call. The germline CDR1 and CDR2 sequences are MDHEN and SYDVKM. Trimming cost V 4 bases and J 8 bases, with 14 bases left between them. The CDR3 consists of 14 residues. For the CDR3, the DNA is TGTGCCAGCAGTTCCCCCAGCACTTCCGAAAAACTGTTTTTT. The encoded protein is CASSSPSTSEKLFF.

This clone has just one count. The chain uses TRBV11-2 and TRBJ2-5, with D unresolved. The length of the CDR3 is 13 residues. The V gene's germline CDR1 is SGHAT and CDR2 FQNNGV. The ends were cut back, 3 bases at V and 5 bases at J, with 10 bases in the middle. The CDR3 is CASSFNSRETQYF. The CDR3 DNA is TGTGCCAGCAGCTTTAATAGCCGGGAGACCCAGTACTTC. Full variable domain (missing parts from reference TRBV11-2 and TRBJ2-5): EAGVAQSPRYKIIEKRQSVAFWCNPISGHATLYWYQQILGQGPKLLIQFQNNGVVDDSQLPKDRFSAERLKGVDSTLKIQPAKLEDSAVYLCASSFNSRETQYFGPGTRLLVL.

The chain joins TRBV5-1 to TRBJ2-1; the D is unclear. The V gene's germline CDR1 is SGHRS and CDR2 YFSETQ. With 2 bases removed from V and 4 bases from J, the gap between germline ends came to 10 bases. This CDR3 contains 14 residues. CDR3 sequence (DNA): TGCGCCAGCAGCTTCCCGACGTTATACAATGAGCAGTTCTTC. Its protein product is CASSFPTLYNEQFF. Together with reference TRBV5-1 and TRBJ2-1, the CDR3 gives the full variable domain: KAGVTQTPRYLIKTRGQQVTLSCSPISGHRSVSWYQQTPGQGLQFLFEYFSETQRNKGNFPGRFSGRQFSNSRSEMNVSTLELGDSALYLCASSFPTLYNEQFFGPGTRLTVL.

CDR3 protein: CAWSIGGTGGYEQYF. As DNA, the CDR3 is TGTGCCTGGAGTATAGGAGGGACAGGCGGCTACGAGCAGTACTTC. The chain employs TRBV30 and TRBJ2-7; 8 bases line up with TRBD1. The CDR3 is 15 residues long. The ends lost 2 bases at V and 3 bases at J; junction bases unmatched: 9. CDR1 is GTSNPN and CDR2 is SVGIG in the germline V gene (reference sequence).

This chain connects TRBV27 to TRBJ2-6, with 12 bases lining up with TRBD1. Losses at the gene ends were 6 bases for V and 2 bases for J; bases not matched to a gene: 14. CDR3 length: 20 amino acids. Germline CDR1 is MNHEY and CDR2 is SMNVEV (reference sequence). CDR3 amino acids: CASRSKPEGTGGAGANVLTF. As DNA, the CDR3 is TGTGCCAGCAGGAGTAAACCGGAGGGGACAGGGGGCGCTGGGGCCAACGTCCTGACTTTC.

This clone has a single count. The rearrangement uses TRBV6-5 and TRBJ1-5; tentatively, D is TRBD1 (5 bases). This CDR3 has 14 amino acids. Germline-derived CDR1 and CDR2 are MNHEY and SVGAGI. The V end lost 2 bases, the J end lost 7 bases, and 12 bases lay between the germline ends. The DNA for the CDR3 is TGTGCCAGCAGTTACACCAGGGACGGGCAGCCCCAGCATTTT. Translated: CASSYTRDGQPQHF.

This clone was counted only a few times. The chain uses TRBV14 and TRBJ2-7; 8 positions match TRBD2. Germline V gene sequence: CDR1 SGHDN, CDR2 FVKESK. With V trimmed by 1 base and J by 4 bases, 0 bases remained unmatched. The CDR3 has 13 amino acids. The CDR3 DNA reads as TGTGCCAGCAGCCAAGCGGGAGGGTACGAGCAGTACTTC. Protein product: CASSQAGGYEQYF.

The rearrangement uses TRBV19 and TRBJ2-1, with D maybe TRBD2 (7 bases). The CDR3 covers 14 residues. Germline CDR1 is LNHDA and CDR2 is SQIVND (reference sequence). The V end was cut by 4 bases, the J end by 7 bases, with 14 bases between. As DNA, the CDR3 is TGTGCCAGTAGTACCGGGGGGCTGGGAAATGAGCAGTTCTTC. Its protein product is CASSTGGLGNEQFF.

The chain couples TRBV21-1 to TRBJ1-4; the DNA was not used to check the table's D call, TRBD1. TRBV21-1 is assigned pseudogene status. The length of the CDR3 is 17 residues. CDR3 nucleotide sequence: TGTGCCAGCAGCAAGGGACAACGGCGGGTTGCTAATGAAAAACTGTTTTTT. It translates to CASSKGQRRVANEKLFF.